The clone carrying this TCR beta chain was seen just once. Its antigen remains unidentified. Here immunoSEQ multiplex PCR was the method, and the copy in TCRdb shows in-frame clones only, minus some. The sample lists 48,000 or so clones, about 85% seen once, with roughly 9.9% in the top ten. The V end was cut by 0 bases, the J end by 0 bases, with 8 bases between. The germline V gene has CDR1 SGHRS and CDR2 YFSETQ. The CDR3 sequence is 15 residues long. Drawing of blood for sampling happened at baseline, at cycle 4 day 1, and at cycle 7 day 1. This specimen comes from a study of OX40 agonist ivuxolimab in advanced cancers. Overall study: Therapy given before enrollment (anti-PD-1, anti-PD-L1 or anti-CTLA-4) was allowed, and 40% to 50% had some.

Study findings and constraints: The authors did not determine the antigen specificity of the expanded peripheral T cells.

The receptor was isolated from an adult with an advanced solid tumor such as melanoma, head and neck, liver or kidney cancer. The chain couples TRBV5-1 to TRBJ2-3, with a possible D match to TRBD2 (5 bases). Specimen: CD4+ or CD8+ T cells sorted from blood, collected in a trial of the OX40 agonist ivuxolimab. The CDR3 DNA reads as TGCGCCAGCAGCTTGGGAGCGGCTAGCACAGATACGCAGTATTTT. It yields the protein CASSLGAASTDTQYF.